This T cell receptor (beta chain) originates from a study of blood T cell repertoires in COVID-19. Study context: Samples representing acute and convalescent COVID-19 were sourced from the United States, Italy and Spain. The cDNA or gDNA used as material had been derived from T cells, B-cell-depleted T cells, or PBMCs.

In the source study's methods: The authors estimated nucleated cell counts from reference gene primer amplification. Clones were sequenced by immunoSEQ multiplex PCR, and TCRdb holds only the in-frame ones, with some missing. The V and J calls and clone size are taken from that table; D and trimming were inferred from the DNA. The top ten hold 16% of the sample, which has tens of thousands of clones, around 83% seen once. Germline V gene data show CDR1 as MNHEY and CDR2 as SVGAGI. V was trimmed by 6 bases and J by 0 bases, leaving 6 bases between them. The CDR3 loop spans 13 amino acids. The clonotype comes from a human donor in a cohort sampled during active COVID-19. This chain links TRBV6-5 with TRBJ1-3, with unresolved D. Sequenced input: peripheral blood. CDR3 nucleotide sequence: TGTGCCAGCAGGATAGCCTCTGGAAACACCATATATTTT. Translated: CASRIASGNTIYF.